This T cell receptor beta chain derives from a study of long-term antiretroviral therapy in people with HIV. Study conclusions and caveats: The repertoire was dominated at all time points by clones expanded before ART. Repertoires looked antigen-experienced, with only a slight naive shift after ART. Diversity went up after ART and still fell short of transplant donor controls.

An immunoSEQ assay, version v3.0, was performed at survey level. Using immunoSEQ multiplex PCR, the repertoire was profiled, and TCRdb retains in-frame clones only, with some absent. The data show roughly 7,100 clones, with approximately 70% seen just once and about 32% held by the top ten. One or more pre-ART and two or more post-ART PBMC samples were available from each donor. There are a few counts of this clone. Its target is not known. This clonotype was obtained from a man aged 40-50 years with HIV. The sample consisted of unsorted PBMCs, taken 0.2 years after starting antiretroviral therapy.

CDR3 coding DNA: TGCGCCAGCAGCTCAGGGACAGGGAAGGGCGAGCAGTACTTC. It codes for CASSSGTGKGEQYF. The chain uses TRBV5-1 and TRBJ2-7; 9 positions match TRBD1. The length of the CDR3 is 14 residues. Germline CDR1 is SGHRS and CDR2 is YFSETQ. V trimming: 3 bases; J trimming: 6 bases; junction bases outside the gene matches: 7.